This T cell receptor (beta chain) was captured by sequencing in a study of blood T cell repertoires in COVID-19. Turning to the study itself: Spain, Italy and the United States supplied samples that represented acute and convalescent COVID-19. Sample material is recorded as cDNA or gDNA derived from T cells, B-cell-depleted T cells, or PBMCs.

Original processing notes: Estimated nucleated cell counts came from reference gene primer amplification. TCRdb's table, derived via immunoSEQ multiplex PCR, lists solely in-frame clones and lacks some. V and J calls and clone size are those listed in that table; D and trimming were worked out from the DNA. The sample includes around 150,000 clones, 70% to 90% of them seen just once. V was pared by 4 bases and J by 5 bases, with 18 bases between. Per germline, CDR1 SGHNT and CDR2 YYREEE (reference sequence). This CDR3 is 15 amino acids long. The chain couples TRBV5-4 to TRBJ2-5, with D tentatively TRBD2 (7 bases). The specimen sequenced was peripheral blood. The receptor's source is a man aged 55 to 70 with acute or convalescent COVID-19. CDR3 bases: TGTGCCAGCAGCCCGGGGGGCAGGGGTGAGGAGACCCAGTACTTC. This gives the protein CASSPGGRGEETQYF.